This T cell receptor beta chain was sequenced for a study of beta chain features in type 1 diabetes. Every bit of the isolated RNA underwent reverse transcription, so sequencing read expressed TCRB transcripts. The method was immunoSEQ multiplex PCR; TCRdb's version includes in-frame clones alone and lacks a portion of them. The sample holds under 55,000 clones, less than 55% seen once. After removal of 4 bases from V and 6 bases from J, the junction contained 12 bases not matched to a gene. This CDR3 has 15 amino acids. In germline, CDR1 is SGHKS, CDR2 YYEKEE (reference sequence). Markers CD45RO/CCR7/CD25/CD127/CD95/CD27 served to sort CD4+ naive, central memory, regulatory and stem cell-like memory cells. Points on this clone: Its target is not known.

General study points: VDJ junctions sequenced from type 1 diabetes patients showed fewer insertions and more deletions. Moderate but significant shortening of TCRB CDR3s was recorded in all four CD4+ subsets from Type 1 diabetes patients. PCR might show a preference for shorter templates, equally across patients and controls.

The genes are TRBV5-5 and TRBJ1-1; 7 nucleotides match TRBD1. Material: Tregs from blood. The origin of this receptor is a young man with type 1 diabetes. The CDR3 here is CASSPRQGRVAEAFF. Here the CDR3 DNA reads TGTGCCAGCAGCCCCCGACAGGGACGGGTGGCTGAAGCTTTCTTT.